The 32 T cell receptor beta chains below all came from one sample that was sequenced in a study of CD8 T cells in Susac syndrome. With random hexamers, roughly 0.5 to 1 ug RNA was reverse transcribed. TCRdb reanalysed the immunoSEQ multiplex PCR reads using MiXCR and keeps one entry per CDR3 protein. The table lists more than 250,000 distinct CDR3 sequences, roughly 94% of them singletons. The sequenced sample was CD4+ T cells from PBMCs. These TCRs come from a human donor with multiple sclerosis.

This clonotype occurred once. The CDR3 nucleotides are TGTGCCAGCAGTGGCCCGGGACTAGCGGTGAACGAGCAGTACTTC. This sequence encodes CASSGPGLAVNEQYF. This chain connects TRBV6-6 to TRBJ2-7; 11 nucleotides align to TRBD2. The germline V gene encodes CDR1 MNHNY and CDR2 SVGAGI (reference sequence). V dropped 5 bases and J dropped 5; count of bases not matched to a gene: 8. The CDR3 totals 15 residues.

The rearrangement joins TRBV7-2 to TRBJ1-1; D is possibly TRBD1 (5 bases). CDR1 and CDR2 from the germline V gene are SGHTA and FQGNSA. Trimming pared 5 bases from V and 4 bases from J, leaving 14 bases between. This CDR3 spans 14 amino acids. In DNA form, the CDR3 reads TGTGCCAGCAGCATTGGACACTCATCCACTGAAGCTTTCTTT. This gives the protein CASSIGHSSTEAFF.

The chain employs TRBV11-1 and TRBJ1-1; a possible D gene is TRBD1 (5 bases). Germline values: CDR1 SGHAT, CDR2 FQDESV (reference sequence). The CDR3 consists of 16 residues. The ends were cut back, 8 bases at V and 0 bases at J, with 19 bases in the middle. The CDR3 protein is CASRPVRGGVNTEAFF. The CDR3, as DNA: TGTGCCAGCCGCCCAGTTCGTGGGGGGGTGAACACTGAAGCTTTCTTT.

This chain joins TRBV6-5 and TRBJ1-6, with D tentatively TRBD1 (5 bases). This CDR3 comprises 17 residues. Trimming pared 0 bases from V and 9 bases from J, leaving 18 bases between. The germline CDR1 and CDR2 sequences are MNHEY and SVGAGI. CDR3 amino acids: CASSYSIGGRGVSPLHF. In DNA, the CDR3 is TGTGCCAGCAGTTACTCGATTGGGGGACGGGGGGTTTCACCCCTCCACTTT.

The chain has TRBV19 and TRBJ1-1; D may be TRBD1 (5 bases). Trimming took 5 bases from V and 5 from J, leaving 9 bases between them. The CDR3 contains 12 residues. The germline gives CDR1 LNHDA, CDR2 SQIVND (reference sequence). The CDR3 protein is CASSGGGTEAFF. As DNA, the CDR3 is TGTGCCAGTAGTGGGGGTGGGACTGAAGCTTTCTTT.

The V and J genes are TRBV19 and TRBJ1-5; unclear D gene. Germline V CDR1 and CDR2: LNHDA, SQIVND (reference sequence). Trimming stripped 2 bases from V and 5 bases from J, with 13 bases between. This CDR3 spans 15 amino acids. CDR3 nucleotides: TGTGCCAGTAGTATAACCGGCCAGGTTCATCAGCCCCAGCATTTT. Its protein is CASSITGQVHQPQHF. Full variable domain (rest looked up from reference TRBV19 and TRBJ1-5): DGGITQSPKYLFRKEGQNVTLSCEQNLNHDAMYWYRQDPGQGLRLIYYSQIVNDFQKGDIAEGYSVSREKKESFPLTVTSAQKNPTAFYLCASSITGQVHQPQHFGDGTRLSIL.

The rearrangement links TRBV12-3 or TRBV12-4 to TRBJ1-5; D not resolved. With 1 base removed from V and 9 bases from J, the gap between germline ends came to 10 bases. The CDR3 is made up of 13 amino acids. Here the CDR3 reads CASSLDPKVPQHF. The CDR3 nucleotides are TGTGCCAGCAGTTTAGACCCAAAGGTGCCCCAGCATTTT.

This chain joins TRBV7-2 and TRBJ2-1; no clear D gene. Trimming stripped 5 bases from V and 3 bases from J, with 17 bases between. The germline gives CDR1 SGHTA, CDR2 FQGNSA. The CDR3 consists of 16 residues. CDR3 amino acids: CASSLTGSQSYNEQFF. DNA for the CDR3: TGTGCCAGCAGCCTCACTGGCAGCCAGAGCTACAATGAGCAGTTCTTC. Full variable domain (outside the CDR3, taken from reference TRBV7-2 and TRBJ2-1): GAGVSQSPSNKVTEKGKDVELRCDPISGHTALYWYRQSLGQGLEFLIYFQGNSAPDKSGLPSDRFSAERTGGSVSTLTIQRTQQEDSAVYLCASSLTGSQSYNEQFFGPGTRLTVL.

The chain carries TRBV7-9 and TRBJ2-7; D is undetermined. The V gene lost 1 base and the J gene lost 7 bases, with 17 bases spanning the gap. Germline V gene sequence: CDR1 SEHNR, CDR2 FQNEAQ (reference sequence). CDR3 length: 15 residues. CDR3 protein: CASSLDRLTKGEQYF. The CDR3 bases are TGTGCCAGCAGCTTAGACCGACTCACCAAAGGGGAGCAGTACTTC.

CDR3 in DNA: TGTGCCAGCACCCTGTACGGAGATGAAAAACTGTTTTTT. It is translated as CASTLYGDEKLFF. This sequence joins TRBV5-4 and TRBJ1-4; no clear D. Trimming removed 6 bases at V and 6 bases at J, with 12 bases between. CDR3 length: 13 residues. CDR1 is SGHNT, CDR2 YYREEE, per germline (reference sequence).

This chain links TRBV6-6 with TRBJ1-1; D is uncertain. The germline gives CDR1 MNHNY, CDR2 SVGAGI (reference sequence). The CDR3 is made up of 14 amino acids. V dropped 0 bases and J dropped 3 bases, with 8 bases sitting between them. The DNA of the CDR3 is TGTGCCAGCAGTTACTCAGGGCCAGACACTGAAGCTTTCTTT. This gives the protein CASSYSGPDTEAFF.

This chain uses TRBV30 with TRBJ1-2, with no clear D. Trimming took 4 bases from V and 3 from J, leaving 24 bases between them. The CDR3 spans 17 residues. Per germline, CDR1 GTSNPN and CDR2 SVGIG (reference sequence). CDR3 sequence: CAWKAWWVFSVDYGYTF. The CDR3 bases are TGTGCCTGGAAGGCTTGGTGGGTATTCTCCGTGGACTATGGCTACACCTTC.

In the case of this clonotype: An end of the junction differs from the germline gene, which may be a read error. The rearrangement joins TRBV29-1 to TRBJ2-1, with TRBD2 matching over 7 bases. The CDR3 contains 11 residues. CDR1 and CDR2 from the germline V gene are SQVTM and ANQGSEA. The CDR3 is CSVGRGNEQFF. CDR3 sequence (DNA): TGTAGCGTTGGGCGGGGGAATGAGCAGTTCTTC.

In the case of this clonotype: One end of the junction is discordant with germline, which a read error may explain. This chain uses TRBV2 with TRBJ2-1, with TRBD2 identical over 9 bases. The CDR3 extends over 13 amino acids. Germline V gene data show CDR1 as SNHLY and CDR2 as FYNNEI. The CDR3 spells CASKRVIAGVIVF. For the CDR3, the DNA is TGTGCCAGCAAAAGGGTGATAGCGGGAGTAATCGTCTTC.

This chain links TRBV7-2 with TRBJ2-1; 9 bases match TRBD2. Trimming cost V 2 bases and J 8 bases; bases outside gene matches: 16. The length of the CDR3 is 18 residues. The germline V gene encodes CDR1 SGHTA and CDR2 FQGNSA. For the CDR3, the DNA is TGTGCCAGCAGCTTACGTGGTTTCGGTAGCGGGAGTTCGTATGAGCAGTTCTTC. Its translation: CASSLRGFGSGSSYEQFF.

This chain joins TRBV13 and TRBJ1-2; 8 bases are shared with TRBD1. V was clipped by 1 base and J by 6 bases; unmatched bases: 10. CDR1 and CDR2 (germline): PRHDT, FYEKMQ (reference sequence). This CDR3 is built from 16 residues. The CDR3 is CASSLVPGGMENGYTF. The CDR3 nucleotides read TGTGCCAGCAGCTTAGTTCCAGGGGGCATGGAAAATGGCTACACCTTC.

This clonotype was seen once. The V gene is TRBV11-2, the J gene TRBJ1-3; 8 nucleotides match TRBD1. Looked up from germline, CDR1 is SGHAT and CDR2 is FQNNGV. Germline trimming cut 5 bases from V and 2 bases from J; bases unmatched to any gene: 5. This CDR3 is 15 amino acids long. CDR3 DNA: TGTGCCAGCAGCGTGACAGGGGTTCCTGGAAACACCATATATTTT. Protein: CASSVTGVPGNTIYF.

This clonotype came up once. The chain has TRBV20-1 and TRBJ1-5, with D possibly TRBD1 on 5 matching bases. The CDR3 contains 16 residues. CDR1 and CDR2 from the germline V gene are DFQATT and SNEGSKA (reference sequence). Deletions cut 2 bases from V and 6 bases from J, with 20 bases between. The CDR3 DNA reads TGCAGTGCTAGAACCTCCCCAGGGAGGAGGCGTCAGCCCCAGCATTTT. It specifies CSARTSPGRRRQPQHF.

The chain links TRBV10-1 to TRBJ2-3; D is undetermined. The V gene's germline CDR1 is WNHNN and CDR2 SYGVQD (reference sequence). Trimming stripped 2 bases from V and 1 base from J, with 10 bases between. The CDR3 sequence is 15 residues long. The CDR3 coding sequence is TGCGCCAGCAGTGAGAATCCCAGCGGCACAGATACGCAGTATTTT. Protein: CASSENPSGTDTQYF.

The chain combines TRBV20-1 with TRBJ1-2; D not certain. Trimming left V 2 bases short and J 1 base short, with 8 bases between. This CDR3 has 13 amino acids. Germline V gene sequence: CDR1 DFQATT, CDR2 SNEGSKA (reference sequence). CDR3 in DNA: TGCAGTGCTAGAATCCCCGTTAACTATGGCTACACCTTC. Protein: CSARIPVNYGYTF.

V is TRBV5-1 and J is TRBJ2-3, with TRBD1 matching 8 bases. Unmatched junction bases numbered 6, after V lost 4 bases and J lost 2 bases. CDR1 is SGHRS, CDR2 YFSETQ, per germline. This CDR3 contains 15 residues. The CDR3, as DNA: TGCGCCAGCAGCCACCGACAGGGGTTCACAGATACGCAGTATTTT. It encodes CASSHRQGFTDTQYF.

The chain uses TRBV20-1 and TRBJ1-5; 10 nucleotides agree with TRBD1. Germline V gene lookup returns CDR1 DFQATT and CDR2 SNEGSKA (reference sequence). The CDR3 is 17 amino acids. V gave up 4 bases and J gave up 1 base; unmatched junction bases: 10. The CDR3 region has the DNA TGCAGTGCTATTAACTCGGACAGGGGGGCCAGCAATCAGCCCCAGCATTTT. As protein: CSAINSDRGASNQPQHF.

The genes are TRBV12-3 or TRBV12-4 and TRBJ2-3; 10 nucleotides line up with TRBD2. This CDR3 is 16 amino acids long. Unmatched junction bases numbered 9, after V lost 6 bases and J lost 3 bases. This CDR3 reads CASRTGAGGPTDTQYF. The CDR3 nucleotides read TGTGCCAGCAGAACGGGAGCGGGGGGGCCGACAGATACGCAGTATTTT.

V is TRBV6-1 and J is TRBJ1-5, with D perhaps TRBD1 (6 bases). This CDR3 contains 16 residues. Germline CDR1 is MNHNS and CDR2 is SASEGT. V lost 6 bases, J lost 2 bases, and 17 bases lay in between. CDR3 nucleotide sequence: TGTGCCAGCAGCCCCAAGGGGGGAGGCGGCAATCAGCCCCAGCATTTT. This translates into CASSPKGGGGNQPQHF.

The CDR3 protein is CASSPPTGLGTEAFF. DNA of the CDR3: TGTGCCAGCTCACCGCCGACAGGGCTAGGTACTGAAGCTTTCTTT. The rearrangement links TRBV18 to TRBJ1-1; 7 nucleotides match TRBD1. The CDR3 is made up of 15 amino acids. In germline, CDR1 is KGHSH, CDR2 LQKENI. Unmatched junction bases numbered 9, after V lost 3 bases and J lost 5 bases.

This sequence joins TRBV18 and TRBJ2-1; 12 bases are a match to TRBD2. V lost 3 bases, J lost 5 bases, and 8 bases stayed unmatched. The CDR3 loop spans 17 amino acids. The germline V gene has CDR1 KGHSH and CDR2 LQKENI. CDR3 region: CASSPLTRLAGDNEQFF. The CDR3 region has the DNA TGTGCCAGCTCACCCCTTACAAGACTAGCGGGGGACAATGAGCAGTTCTTC.

The V gene is TRBV7-9, the J gene TRBJ2-7; D not certain. The CDR3 covers 12 residues. V was cut by 3 bases and J by 6 bases, with 9 bases left in between. Germline values: CDR1 SEHNR, CDR2 FQNEAQ (reference sequence). CDR3 sequence: CASSFSSTEQYF. The CDR3 DNA sequence: TGTGCCAGCAGCTTTAGTTCCACCGAGCAGTACTTC.

The chain couples TRBV5-1 to TRBJ2-5, with D perhaps matching TRBD2 (5 bases). Germline V CDR1 and CDR2: SGHRS, YFSETQ. The CDR3 sequence is 14 residues long. Trimming took off 3 bases at V and 4 bases at J, with 13 bases between the two ends. DNA for the CDR3: TGCGCCAGCAGCTACCAGCGGTCGGGAGAGACCCAGTACTTC. Its translation: CASSYQRSGETQYF.

The gene calls are TRBV30 and TRBJ2-3, with D perhaps TRBD1 (6 bases). This CDR3 region has 13 residues. The germline V gene has CDR1 GTSNPN and CDR2 SVGIG (reference sequence). Deletions cut 3 bases from V and 0 bases from J, with 7 bases between. The CDR3 loop is CAWRQGSTDTQYF. CDR3 coding DNA: TGTGCCTGGAGACAGGGAAGCACAGATACGCAGTATTTT.

The chain uses TRBV12-3 or TRBV12-4 and TRBJ1-5; no clear D gene. Trimming pared 0 bases from V and 7 bases from J, leaving 10 bases between. The CDR3 runs 14 residues. CDR3 residues: CASSLAPLGQPQHF. The CDR3 DNA reads as TGTGCCAGCAGTTTAGCCCCTCTAGGCCAGCCCCAGCATTTT.

The V and J genes are TRBV28 and TRBJ2-5; 10 bases map to TRBD2. Germline lookup yields CDR1 MDHEN and CDR2 SYDVKM. The V gene end was trimmed by 5 bases and the J gene end by 3 bases; junction bases not matched to a gene: 3. The CDR3 consists of 14 residues. The CDR3 loop is CASSSGGGKETQYF. The CDR3 DNA follows: TGTGCCAGCAGTAGCGGGGGGGGGAAAGAGACCCAGTACTTC.

The chain combines TRBV3-1 with TRBJ2-7, with 8 bases identical to TRBD1. In germline, CDR1 is LGHDT, CDR2 YNNKEL (reference sequence). There are 15 residues in the CDR3. V was pared by 4 bases and J by 5 bases, with 10 bases of the junction left unmatched. CDR3 bases: TGTGCCAGCAGCCGATACAGGGGGATCAGCGACGAGCAGTACTTC. Its translation is CASSRYRGISDEQYF.